Listed below are T cell receptor beta chains from one sample, sequenced in a study of control samples from healthy donors and cancer patients. Libraries were prepared by immunoSEQ multiplex PCR; TCRdb keeps only in-frame clonotypes and omits some of them. This table holds 100,000 to 110,000 clones, roughly 87% found once. Input material: blood. These receptors came from a woman aged 50 to 60 in good health. CDR3s include the opening cysteine and the closing phenylalanine or tryptophan. A D gene is named only where the DNA matches it firmly. Where a row states a size, it is once, few, many or the class of an expanded clone; other rows omit it.

D gene	CDR3 length	V gene	clone size	J gene	CDR3 protein	CDR3 DNA
.	15	TRBV9	.	TRBJ2-3	CASSYVSGSTDTQYF	TGTGCCAGCAGCTACGTCAGCGGGAGCACAGATACGCAGTATTTT
.	13	TRBV18	few	TRBJ1-1	CASSPQGNTEAFF	TGTGCCAGCTCACCACAGGGGAACACTGAAGCTTTCTTT
.	9	TRBV19	.	TRBJ2-1	CASGVLPFF	TGTGCCAGTGGGGTATTGCCGTTCTTC
TRBD1	15	TRBV11-1	.	TRBJ1-1	CASSIRGFTNTEAFF	TGTGCCAGCAGCATCAGGGGGTTCACGAACACTGAAGCTTTCTTT
TRBD2	13	TRBV7-3	.	TRBJ2-5	CASSREREATQYF	TGTGCCAGCAGCCGAGAGCGGGAGGCGACCCAGTACTTC
TRBD1	14	TRBV30	.	TRBJ2-5	CAWAGGQGPRTQYF	TGTGCCTGGGCGGGGGGACAGGGGCCTCGAACCCAGTACTTC
.	15	TRBV6-4	.	TRBJ1-1	CASSDSMGGVTEAFF	TGTGCCAGCAGTGACTCGATGGGGGGGGTGACTGAAGCTTTCTTT
TRBD2	15	TRBV5-4	.	TRBJ2-3	CASSGAGLGTDTQYF	TGTGCCAGCAGCGGAGCGGGATTGGGCACAGATACGCAGTATTTT
TRBD1	15	TRBV7-7	.	TRBJ2-5	CASSPRQGFQETQYF	TGTGCCAGCAGCCCCCGACAGGGATTCCAAGAGACCCAGTACTTC
TRBD2	15	TRBV10-2	once	TRBJ2-5	CASSALAGGQETQYF	TGCGCCAGCAGTGCCCTAGCGGGGGGCCAGGAGACCCAGTACTTC
TRBD2	17	TRBV3-1/TRBV3-2	.	TRBJ2-1	CASSHELAGYSYNEQFF	TGTGCCAGCAGCCATGAACTAGCGGGGTACTCCTACAATGAGCAGTTCTTC
.	14	TRBV18	.	TRBJ1-6	CASSTTGQDSPLHF	TGTGCCAGCTCGACTACAGGGCAGGATTCACCCCTCCACTTT
TRBD2	17	TRBV7-6	.	TRBJ2-1	CASSFAEGGSTYNEQFF	TGTGCCAGCAGCTTCGCTGAGGGCGGGAGCACCTACAATGAGCAGTTCTTC
.	15	TRBV7-3	.	TRBJ1-1	CASSLTRGGVTEAFF	TGTGCCAGCAGCTTAACGAGGGGAGGAGTCACTGAAGCTTTCTTT
.	13	TRBV6-5	many	TRBJ1-1	CASTQRDKGEAFF	TGTGCCAGCACCCAACGGGACAAAGGCGAAGCTTTCTTT
.	15	TRBV9	.	TRBJ2-2	CASSPREGHTGELFF	TGTGCCAGCAGCCCACGGGAAGGGCACACCGGGGAGCTGTTTTTT
TRBD1	18	TRBV7-9	.	TRBJ1-2	CASSPQLRGQGESYGYTF	TGTGCCAGCAGCCCACAGCTTAGGGGCCAGGGGGAGAGCTATGGCTACACCTTC
.	15	TRBV6-5	few	TRBJ1-2	CASTPNNGVNYGYTF	TGTGCCAGCACCCCGAATAATGGTGTCAACTATGGCTACACCTTC
.	13	TRBV5-1	.	TRBJ2-3	CASSPRLADTQYF	TGCGCCAGCAGCCCTAGACTAGCAGATACGCAGTATTTT
.	16	TRBV7-3	.	TRBJ2-5	CASSPLGAGLKETQYF	TGTGCCAGCAGCCCCCTAGGGGCGGGTTTAAAAGAGACCCAGTACTTC
TRBD1	14	TRBV6-5	.	TRBJ1-4	CASSYDRGGEKLFF	TGTGCCAGCAGTTACGACAGGGGTGGTGAAAAACTGTTTTTT
.	17	TRBV5-1	.	TRBJ1-1	CASSVRPTGFRDTEAFF	TGCGCCAGCAGCGTAAGGCCAACAGGGTTTCGGGACACTGAAGCTTTCTTT
TRBD2	18	TRBV7-3	.	TRBJ2-3	CASSFGTSGAQQTDTQYF	TGTGCCAGCAGCTTCGGGACTAGCGGGGCTCAACAAACAGATACGCAGTATTTT
.	13	TRBV12-3/TRBV12-4	.	TRBJ2-5	CASSRLIQETQYF	TGTGCCAGCAGCCGACTAATCCAAGAGACCCAGTACTTC
.	16	TRBV21-1	.	TRBJ1-6	CASPRTGDERGSPLHF	TGTGCCAGCCCAAGGACAGGGGACGAAAGGGGGTCACCCCTCCACTTT
.	15	TRBV18	few	TRBJ1-2	CASSPARGQDYGYTF	TGTGCCAGCTCACCGGCCCGGGGGCAGGACTATGGCTACACCTTC
.	14	TRBV9	.	TRBJ2-5	CASSVVDRNAAQYF	TGTGCCAGCAGCGTAGTCGACAGGAACGCTGCCCAGTACTTC
TRBD1	15	TRBV2	.	TRBJ1-4	CASSDSRGRYEKLFF	TGTGCCAGCAGTGACTCCAGGGGGCGTTATGAAAAACTGTTTTTT
.	14	TRBV2	once	TRBJ2-1	CASRILGLYNEQFF	TGTGCCAGCCGGATCCTGGGGCTATACAATGAGCAGTTCTTC
.	10	TRBV30	.	TRBJ2-1	CAWGPYEQFF	TGTGCCTGGGGACCTTATGAGCAGTTCTTC
.	13	TRBV19	.	TRBJ1-1	CASSIRAATEAFF	TGTGCCAGTAGTATAAGGGCAGCCACTGAAGCTTTCTTT
.	12	TRBV19	.	TRBJ1-2	CATWQGGYGYTF	TGTGCCACCTGGCAGGGCGGCTATGGCTACACCTTC
TRBD2	17	TRBV5-1	.	TRBJ2-5	CASSLGLAGAVRGTQYF	TGCGCCAGCAGCCTGGGACTAGCGGGGGCCGTCCGGGGGACCCAGTACTTC
.	11	TRBV19	.	TRBJ1-2	CASSASLGYTF	TGTGCCAGTAGTGCGAGTCTCGGCTACACCTTC
.	14	TRBV19	.	TRBJ2-1	CATARTPSLNEQFF	TGTGCCACCGCCAGGACTCCAAGTTTAAATGAGCAGTTCTTC
.	13	TRBV28	.	TRBJ1-5	CASSLISNQPQHF	TGTGCCAGCAGTTTGATTAGCAATCAGCCCCAGCATTTT
TRBD2	15	TRBV7-3	.	TRBJ2-1	CASSSSGGYDNEQFF	TGTGCCAGCAGCTCTAGCGGGGGGTACGACAATGAGCAGTTCTTC
TRBD1	15	TRBV7-9	.	TRBJ2-3	CASSPILTGSDTQYF	TGTGCCAGCAGCCCCATCCTGACAGGGTCGGATACGCAGTATTTT